Reported below is one T cell receptor (beta chain). What it binds is unknown. Treatment: approximately 9-day PBMC culture with coronavirus spike peptide pools or control peptides (ViraFEST assay). This sample is drawn from a study of vaccination and CD4 T cells after COVID-19. Looking at the study overall: Every participant had a vaccine, which was either BNT162b2 or mRNA-1273, given in two doses.

The CDR3 length is 14 residues. Germline lookup yields CDR1 SGHNT and CDR2 YYREEE (reference sequence). Trimming cost V 4 bases and J 10 bases; bases outside gene matches: 8. The Oncomine TCR Beta short-read assay was what sequenced the DNA obtained from cultured CD4+ T cells. TCRdb processed the PCR reads anew with MiXCR; each CDR3 protein has one entry. Among 12,000 to 15,000 distinct CDR3 sequences listed, approximately 39% were seen once. The genes are TRBV5-4 and TRBJ1-6; the match to TRBD1 covers 7 bases. The source of this sequence is a human donor who had recovered from COVID-19. Sequencing used CD4+ T cells from blood, cultured in vitro. In DNA form, the CDR3 reads TGTGCCAGCAGCGCCGGACTCAGGGGGTCACCCCTCCACTTT. Its protein is CASSAGLRGSPLHF.